This is a list of T cell receptor beta chains from one sample in a study of OX40 agonist ivuxolimab in advanced cancers. Here immunoSEQ multiplex PCR was the method, and the copy in TCRdb shows in-frame clones only, minus some. The sample yields around 61,000 clones, more than 65% seen once. Source: CD4+ or CD8+ T cells sorted from blood, taken in a trial of the OX40 agonist ivuxolimab. The receptor source for this set is an adult with an advanced solid tumor such as melanoma, head and neck, liver or kidney cancer. CDR3s include the opening cysteine and the closing phenylalanine or tryptophan. The order of the fields is CDR3 protein, CDR3 DNA, V gene, J gene, clone size, D gene. The D gene is left open where the match is weak. A clone size is listed for some rows: how often the clone was seen (once, few, many), or a class if it is expanded.

CASSRTSGIDEQYF	TGTGCCAGCAGCCGGACTAGCGGGATCGACGAGCAGTACTTC	TRBV5-4	TRBJ2-7	-	TRBD2
CASSRGPRASRKLFF	TGTGCCAGCAGTCGAGGACCGAGGGCTAGCCGAAAACTGTTTTTT	TRBV28	TRBJ1-4	-	-
CASSGQGVPNTEAFF	TGTGCCAGCAGTGGACAGGGGGTTCCGAACACTGAAGCTTTCTTT	TRBV28	TRBJ1-1	once	TRBD1
CASSPARQRNTGELFF	TGTGCCAGTAGCCCAGCACGTCAGAGGAACACCGGGGAGCTGTTTTTT	TRBV19	TRBJ2-2	-	-
CASSPPGRANTEAFF	TGTGCCAGCTCACCTCCGGGACGGGCGAACACTGAAGCTTTCTTT	TRBV18	TRBJ1-1	-	-
CASSPGRSSYNEQFF	TGTGCCAGCAGCCCCGGTCGGAGCTCCTACAATGAGCAGTTCTTC	TRBV4-2	TRBJ2-1	-	-
CSVKGQGRSEYNEQFF	TGCAGCGTTAAGGGACAGGGTCGCTCGGAATACAATGAGCAGTTCTTC	TRBV29-1	TRBJ2-1	-	TRBD1
CASSLGLYASTDTQYF	TGCGCCAGCAGCTTAGGACTTTATGCTAGCACAGATACGCAGTATTTT	TRBV5-1	TRBJ2-3	-	-
CASSQDDGTEDGYTF	TGCGCCAGCAGCCAAGATGATGGGACAGAAGATGGCTACACCTTC	TRBV4-1	TRBJ1-2	-	TRBD1
CAWSAEEQYF	TGTGCCTGGAGTGCTGAGGAGCAGTACTTC	TRBV30	TRBJ2-7	-	-
CAWSLTSSTDTQYF	TGTGCCTGGAGTTTGACTAGTAGCACAGATACGCAGTATTTT	TRBV30	TRBJ2-3	-	-
CASLDVGSYEQYF	TGTGCCAGCTTAGATGTGGGCTCCTACGAGCAGTACTTC	TRBV6-5	TRBJ2-7	-	-
CASGPQGGVYGYTF	TGTGCCAGCGGACCCCAGGGTGGAGTCTATGGCTACACCTTC	TRBV9	TRBJ1-2	-	-
CASSPITGTSSYEQYF	TGCGCCAGCAGCCCGATTACCGGGACTAGTAGCTACGAGCAGTACTTC	TRBV5-1	TRBJ2-7	once	TRBD2
CASSQDLGSEAFF	TGCGCCAGCAGCCAAGATTTGGGTAGTGAAGCTTTCTTT	TRBV4-3	TRBJ1-1	-	-
CASSQPDRTDTQYF	TGTGCCAGCAGCCAACCGGACAGGACAGATACGCAGTATTTT	TRBV4-2	TRBJ2-3	-	TRBD1